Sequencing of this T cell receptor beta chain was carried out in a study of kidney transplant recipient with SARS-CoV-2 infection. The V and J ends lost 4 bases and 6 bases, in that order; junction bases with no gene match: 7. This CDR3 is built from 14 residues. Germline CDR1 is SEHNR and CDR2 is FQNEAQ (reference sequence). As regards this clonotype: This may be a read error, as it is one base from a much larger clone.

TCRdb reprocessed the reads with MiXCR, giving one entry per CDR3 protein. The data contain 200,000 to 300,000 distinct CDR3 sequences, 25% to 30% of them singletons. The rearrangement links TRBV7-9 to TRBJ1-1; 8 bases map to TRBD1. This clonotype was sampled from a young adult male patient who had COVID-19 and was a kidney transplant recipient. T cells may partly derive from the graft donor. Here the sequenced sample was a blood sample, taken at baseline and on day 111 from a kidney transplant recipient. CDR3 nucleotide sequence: TGTGCCAGCAGCTCAGGGGGCCTCGTCTCTGAAGCTTTCTTT. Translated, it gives CASSSGGLVSEAFF.